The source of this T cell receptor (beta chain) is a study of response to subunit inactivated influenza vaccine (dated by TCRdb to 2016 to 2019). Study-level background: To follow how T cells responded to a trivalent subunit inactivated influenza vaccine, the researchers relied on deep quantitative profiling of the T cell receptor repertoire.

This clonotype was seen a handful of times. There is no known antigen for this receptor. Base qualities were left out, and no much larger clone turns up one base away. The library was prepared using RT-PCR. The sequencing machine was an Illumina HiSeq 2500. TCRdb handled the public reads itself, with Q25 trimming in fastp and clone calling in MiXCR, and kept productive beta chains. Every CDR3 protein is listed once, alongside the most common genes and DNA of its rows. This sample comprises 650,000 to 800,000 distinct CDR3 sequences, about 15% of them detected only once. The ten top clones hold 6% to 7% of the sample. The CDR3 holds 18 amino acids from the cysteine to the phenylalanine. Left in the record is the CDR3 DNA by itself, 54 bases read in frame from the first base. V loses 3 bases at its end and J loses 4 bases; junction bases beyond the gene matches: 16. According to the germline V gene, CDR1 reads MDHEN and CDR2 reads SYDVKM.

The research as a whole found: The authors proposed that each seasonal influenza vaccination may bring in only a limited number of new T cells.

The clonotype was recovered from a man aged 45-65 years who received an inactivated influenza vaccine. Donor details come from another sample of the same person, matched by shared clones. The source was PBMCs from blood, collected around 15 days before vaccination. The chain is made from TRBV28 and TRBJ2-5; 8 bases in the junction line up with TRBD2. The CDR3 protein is CASSFTPPHGRVAETQYF. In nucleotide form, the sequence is TGTGCCAGCAGTTTTACCCCCCCTCACGGGAGGGTGGCAGAGACCCAGTACTTC. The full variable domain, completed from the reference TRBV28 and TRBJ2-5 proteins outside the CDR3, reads DVKVTQSSRYLVKRTGEKVFLECVQDMDHENMFWYRQDPGLGLRLIYFSYDVKMKEKGDIPEGYSVSREKKERFSLILESASTNQTSMYLCASSFTPPHGRVAETQYFGPGTRLLVL.